This T cell receptor beta chain stems from a study of tumor T cells in aggressive B-cell lymphoma. The assay was immunoSEQ multiplex PCR, and TCRdb's table has in-frame clones only and misses some. The data contain approximately 5,300 clones, roughly 87% of them singletons. CDR3 length: 14 amino acids. Germline V gives CDR1 SNHLY, CDR2 FYNNEI. V trimming: 5 bases; J trimming: 4 bases; junction bases outside the gene matches: 4. The sample consisted of tumor tissue. This chain connects TRBV2 to TRBJ1-1; 10 bases line up with TRBD1. The sequence derives from an adult with diffuse large B cell lymphoma. The CDR3 bases are TGTGCCAGCAGTTGGACAGGGGGTTCCACTGAAGCTTTCTTT. Amino acids: CASSWTGGSTEAFF.